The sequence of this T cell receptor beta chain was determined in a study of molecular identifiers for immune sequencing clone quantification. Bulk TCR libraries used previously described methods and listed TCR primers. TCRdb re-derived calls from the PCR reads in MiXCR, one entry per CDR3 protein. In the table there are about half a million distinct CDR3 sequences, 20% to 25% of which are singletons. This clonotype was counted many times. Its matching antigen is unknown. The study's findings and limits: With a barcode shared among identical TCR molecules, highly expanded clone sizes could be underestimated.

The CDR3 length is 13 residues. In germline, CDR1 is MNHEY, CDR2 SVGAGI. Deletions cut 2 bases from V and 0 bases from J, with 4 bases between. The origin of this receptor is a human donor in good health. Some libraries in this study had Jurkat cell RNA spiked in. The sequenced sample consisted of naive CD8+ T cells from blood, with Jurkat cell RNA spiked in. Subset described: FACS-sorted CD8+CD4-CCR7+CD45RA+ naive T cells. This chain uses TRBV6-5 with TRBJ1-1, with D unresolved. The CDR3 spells CASSYGMNTEAFF. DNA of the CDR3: TGTGCCAGCAGTTACGGGATGAACACTGAAGCTTTCTTT.